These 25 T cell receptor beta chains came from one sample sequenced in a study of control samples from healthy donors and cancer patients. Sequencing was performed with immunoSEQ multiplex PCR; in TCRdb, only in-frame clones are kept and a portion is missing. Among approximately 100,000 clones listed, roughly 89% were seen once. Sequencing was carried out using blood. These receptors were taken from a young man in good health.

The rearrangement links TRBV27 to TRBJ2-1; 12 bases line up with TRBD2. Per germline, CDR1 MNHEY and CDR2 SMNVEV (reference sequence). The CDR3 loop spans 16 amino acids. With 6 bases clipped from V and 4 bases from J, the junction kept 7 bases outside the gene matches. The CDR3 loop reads CASSSHLAGGYNEQFF. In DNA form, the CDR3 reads TGTGCCAGCAGCTCACACCTAGCGGGAGGGTACAATGAGCAGTTCTTC.

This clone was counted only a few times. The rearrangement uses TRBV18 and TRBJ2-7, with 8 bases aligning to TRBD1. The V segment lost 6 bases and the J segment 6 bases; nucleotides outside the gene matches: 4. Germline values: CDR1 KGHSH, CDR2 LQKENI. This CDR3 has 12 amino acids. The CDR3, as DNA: TGTGCCAGCTCCCAGCAGGGGGCCGAGCAGTACGTC. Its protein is CASSQQGAEQYV.

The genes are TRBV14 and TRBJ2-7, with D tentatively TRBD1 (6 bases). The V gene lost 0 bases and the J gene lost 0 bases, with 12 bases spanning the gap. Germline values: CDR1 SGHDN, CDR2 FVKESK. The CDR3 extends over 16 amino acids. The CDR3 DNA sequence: TGTGCCAGCAGCCAAGACCCATGGGGGCCCTCCTACGAGCAGTACGTC. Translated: CASSQDPWGPSYEQYV.

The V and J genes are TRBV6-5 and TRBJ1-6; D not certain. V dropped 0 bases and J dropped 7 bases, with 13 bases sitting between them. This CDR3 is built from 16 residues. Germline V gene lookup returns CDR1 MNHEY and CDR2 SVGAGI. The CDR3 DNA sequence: TGTGCCAGCAGTTACTCCACGGGCAGGTCGAATTCACCCCTCCACTTT. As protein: CASSYSTGRSNSPLHF.

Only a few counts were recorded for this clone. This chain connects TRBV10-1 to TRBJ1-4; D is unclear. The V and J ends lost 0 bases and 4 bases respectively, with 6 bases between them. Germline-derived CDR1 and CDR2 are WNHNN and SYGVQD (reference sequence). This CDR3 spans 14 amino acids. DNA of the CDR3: TGCGCCAGCAGTGAGTCAAGAAATAATGAAAAACTGTTTTTT. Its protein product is CASSESRNNEKLFF.

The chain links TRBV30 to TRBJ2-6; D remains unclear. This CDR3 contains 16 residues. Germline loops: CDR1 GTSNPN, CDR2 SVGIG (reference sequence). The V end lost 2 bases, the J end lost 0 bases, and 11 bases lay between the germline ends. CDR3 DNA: TGTGCCTGGAGTCCAGCTTCCTCCTCTGGGGCCAACGTCCTGACTTTC. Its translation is CAWSPASSSGANVLTF.

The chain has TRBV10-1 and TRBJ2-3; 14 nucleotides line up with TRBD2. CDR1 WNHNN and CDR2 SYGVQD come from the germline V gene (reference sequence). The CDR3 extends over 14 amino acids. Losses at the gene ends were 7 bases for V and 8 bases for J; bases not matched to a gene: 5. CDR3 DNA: TGCGCCAGCACCGGGACTAGCGGGAGTAGTACGCAGTATTTT. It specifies CASTGTSGSSTQYF.

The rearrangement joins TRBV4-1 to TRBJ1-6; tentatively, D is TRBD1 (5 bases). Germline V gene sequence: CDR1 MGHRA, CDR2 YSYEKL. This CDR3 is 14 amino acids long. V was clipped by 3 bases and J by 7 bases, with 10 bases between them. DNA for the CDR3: TGCGCCAGCAGCCACCGGGACGGAAATTCACCCCTCCACTTT. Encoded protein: CASSHRDGNSPLHF.

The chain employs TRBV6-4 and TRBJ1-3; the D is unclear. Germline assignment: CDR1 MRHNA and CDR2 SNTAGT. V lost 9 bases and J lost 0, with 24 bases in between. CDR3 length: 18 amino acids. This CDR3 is CARCFVITRLDSGNTIYF. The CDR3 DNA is TGTGCCAGATGTTTCGTGATCACTCGCCTAGACTCTGGAAACACCATATATTTT.

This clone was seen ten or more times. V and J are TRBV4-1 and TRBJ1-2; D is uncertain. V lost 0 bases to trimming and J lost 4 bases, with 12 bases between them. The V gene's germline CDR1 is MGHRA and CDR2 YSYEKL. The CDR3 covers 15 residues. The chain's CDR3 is CASSQDRGGLYGYTF. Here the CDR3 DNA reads TGCGCCAGCAGCCAAGATCGTGGAGGGCTCTATGGCTACACCTTC.

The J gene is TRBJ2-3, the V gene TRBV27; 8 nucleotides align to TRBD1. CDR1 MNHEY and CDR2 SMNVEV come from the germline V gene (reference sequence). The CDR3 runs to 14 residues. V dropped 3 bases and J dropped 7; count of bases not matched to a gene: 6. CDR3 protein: CASSFSGGSYTQYF. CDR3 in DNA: TGTGCCAGCAGTTTCTCAGGGGGCAGCTATACGCAGTATTTT.

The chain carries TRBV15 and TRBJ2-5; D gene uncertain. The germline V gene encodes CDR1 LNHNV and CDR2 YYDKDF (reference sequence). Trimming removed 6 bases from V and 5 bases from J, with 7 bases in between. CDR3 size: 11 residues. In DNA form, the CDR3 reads TGTGCCACCAGGTTTGGGGAGACCCAGTACTTC. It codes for CATRFGETQYF.

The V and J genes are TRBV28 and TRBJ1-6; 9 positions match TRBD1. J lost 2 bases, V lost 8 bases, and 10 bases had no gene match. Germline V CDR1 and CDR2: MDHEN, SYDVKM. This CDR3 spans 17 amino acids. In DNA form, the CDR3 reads TGTGCCAGCGGCCCCACAGGGGGCTCTACCTATAATTCACCCCTCCACTTT. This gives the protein CASGPTGGSTYNSPLHF.

The CDR3, as DNA: TGTGCTAGTGGTTCGAACCTCAGGGGGCGCGAGCAGTACTTC. It encodes CASGSNLRGREQYF. The chain couples TRBV12-5 to TRBJ2-7, with TRBD1 matching over 8 bases. Looked up from germline, CDR1 is LGHNT and CDR2 is FRNRAP. Trimming took 4 bases from V and 6 from J; bases not matched to a gene: 8. This CDR3 is built from 14 residues.

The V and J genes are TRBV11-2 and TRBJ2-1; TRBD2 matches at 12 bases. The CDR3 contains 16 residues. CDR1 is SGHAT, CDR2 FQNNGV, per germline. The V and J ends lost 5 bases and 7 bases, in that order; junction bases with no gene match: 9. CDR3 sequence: CASSPELAGGRNEQFF. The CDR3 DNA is TGTGCCAGCAGCCCCGAACTAGCGGGAGGCCGGAATGAGCAGTTCTTC.

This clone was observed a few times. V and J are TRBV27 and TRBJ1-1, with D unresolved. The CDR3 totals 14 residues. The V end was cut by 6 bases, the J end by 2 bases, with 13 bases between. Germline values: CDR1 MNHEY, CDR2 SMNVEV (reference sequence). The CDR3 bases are TGTGCCAGCAGCCACTCGGAACGAAACACTGAAGCTTTCTTT. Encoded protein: CASSHSERNTEAFF.

This CDR3 is CASSMRATSGGASGYNEQFF. The CDR3 DNA follows: TGTGCCAGTAGTATGCGGGCAACTAGCGGGGGGGCCTCAGGCTACAATGAGCAGTTCTTC. The V call is TRBV19, the J call TRBJ2-1, with 13 bases fitting TRBD2. Germline V lookup: CDR1 LNHDA, CDR2 SQIVND (reference sequence). J lost 3 bases, V lost 3 bases, and 14 bases had no gene match. The CDR3 extends over 20 amino acids.

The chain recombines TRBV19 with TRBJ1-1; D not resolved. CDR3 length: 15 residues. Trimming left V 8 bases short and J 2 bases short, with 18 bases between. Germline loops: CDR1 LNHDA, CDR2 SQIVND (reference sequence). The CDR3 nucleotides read TGTGCCAGTGACTCGGGAGCCAAATTAAACACTGAAGCTTTCTTT. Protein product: CASDSGAKLNTEAFF.

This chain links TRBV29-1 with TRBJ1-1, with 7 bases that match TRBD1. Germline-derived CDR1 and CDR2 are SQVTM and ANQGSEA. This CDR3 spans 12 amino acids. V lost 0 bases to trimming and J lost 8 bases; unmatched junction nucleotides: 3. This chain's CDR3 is CSVEDRTGEAFF. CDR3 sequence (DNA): TGCAGCGTTGAAGACCGGACAGGAGAAGCTTTCTTT.

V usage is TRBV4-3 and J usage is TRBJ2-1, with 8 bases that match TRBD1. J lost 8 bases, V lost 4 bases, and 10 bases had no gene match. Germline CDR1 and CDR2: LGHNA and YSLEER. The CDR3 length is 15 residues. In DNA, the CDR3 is TGCGCCAGCAGCCGGGCGGGGACAGGTCAAGATGAGCAGTTCTTC. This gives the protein CASSRAGTGQDEQFF.

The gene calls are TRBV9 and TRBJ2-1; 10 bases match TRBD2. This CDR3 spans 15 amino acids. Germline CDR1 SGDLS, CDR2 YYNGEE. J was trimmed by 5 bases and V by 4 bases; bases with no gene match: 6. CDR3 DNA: TGTGCCAGCAGCCCCCCTAGCGGGAGAGACAATGAGCAGTTCTTC. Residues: CASSPPSGRDNEQFF. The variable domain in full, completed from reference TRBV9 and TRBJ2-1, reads DSGVTQTPKHLITATGQRVTLRCSPRSGDLSVYWYQQSLDQGLQFLIQYYNGEERAKGNILERFSAQQFPDLHSELNLSSLELGDSALYFCASSPPSGRDNEQFFGPGTRLTVL.

CDR3 in DNA: TGTGCCAGCTCACCAGGGATTAGCTCTGGAAACACCATATATTTT. Translation gives CASSPGISSGNTIYF. The chain has TRBV18 and TRBJ1-3; D is unresolved. This CDR3 has 15 amino acids. Per the germline V gene, CDR1 is KGHSH and CDR2 is LQKENI. Trimming removed 2 bases from V and 0 bases from J, with 8 bases in between.

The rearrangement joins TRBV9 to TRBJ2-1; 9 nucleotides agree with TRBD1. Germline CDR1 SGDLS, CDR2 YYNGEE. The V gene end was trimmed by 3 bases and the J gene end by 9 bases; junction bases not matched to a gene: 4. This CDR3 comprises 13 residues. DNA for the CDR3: TGTGCCAGCAGCGGGACAGGGGTATCTGAGCAGTTCTTC. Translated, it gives CASSGTGVSEQFF. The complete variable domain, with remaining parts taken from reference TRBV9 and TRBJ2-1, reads DSGVTQTPKHLITATGQRVTLRCSPRSGDLSVYWYQQSLDQGLQFLIQYYNGEERAKGNILERFSAQQFPDLHSELNLSSLELGDSALYFCASSGTGVSEQFFGPGTRLTVL.

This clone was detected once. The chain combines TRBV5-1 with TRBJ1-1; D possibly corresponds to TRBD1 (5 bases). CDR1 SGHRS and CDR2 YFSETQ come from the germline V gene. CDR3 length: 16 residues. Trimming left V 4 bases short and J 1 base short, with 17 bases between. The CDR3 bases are TGCGCCAGCAGCCCAAAAATCGGAGGGACGAACACTGAAGCTTTCTTT. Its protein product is CASSPKIGGTNTEAFF.

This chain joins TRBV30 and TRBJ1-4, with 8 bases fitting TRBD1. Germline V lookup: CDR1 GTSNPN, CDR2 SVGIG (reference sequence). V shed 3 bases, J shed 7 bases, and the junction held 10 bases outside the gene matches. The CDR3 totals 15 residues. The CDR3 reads CAWSPGTGIIEKLFF. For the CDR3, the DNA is TGTGCCTGGAGCCCCGGGACAGGTATCATTGAAAAACTGTTTTTT.